These T cell receptor beta chains were read from a single sample in a study of blood T cell repertoires in COVID-19. The repertoire was sequenced with immunoSEQ multiplex PCR; TCRdb's copy has only in-frame clones and lacks some. The data contain 150,000 to 200,000 clones, about 86% of them singletons. The sequencing input was peripheral blood. The source of these receptors is a man aged 50 to 60 with active or convalescent COVID-19. The CDR3 runs from the conserved cysteine through the conserved F or W. D genes are given only for firm matches. A row's size may be missing; if present it is once, few, many or a size class.

TRBD1	12	TRBV7-2	TRBJ1-1	-	CASSQGQGVAFF	TGTGCCAGCAGCCAAGGACAGGGAGTAGCTTTCTTT
TRBD1	13	TRBV28	TRBJ1-1	-	CASSYTGGNEAFF	TGTGCCAGCAGCTATACAGGGGGGAACGAAGCTTTCTTT
-	16	TRBV6-5	TRBJ1-6	few	CASSFGQAAGLGPLHF	TGTGCCAGCAGTTTTGGGCAAGCAGCGGGACTTGGACCCCTCCACTTT
-	16	TRBV19	TRBJ1-6	-	CASRVYSFSYNSPLHF	TGTGCCAGTAGGGTGTACAGCTTCTCCTATAATTCACCCCTCCACTTT
-	16	TRBV4-1	TRBJ2-5	-	CASSQLFRDYQETQYF	TGCGCCAGCAGCCAACTGTTTCGGGACTACCAAGAGACCCAGTACTTC
-	12	TRBV4-1	TRBJ1-6	-	CASSPSGRALHF	TGCGCCAGCAGCCCCAGTGGTCGGGCCCTCCACTTT
-	15	TRBV7-9	TRBJ1-2	-	CASSKVPTGNYGYTF	TGTGCCAGCAGCAAAGTTCCGACGGGGAACTATGGCTACACCTTC
TRBD1	14	TRBV28	TRBJ1-2	-	CASLWRTGGYGYTF	TGTGCCAGCTTGTGGCGCACAGGGGGTTATGGCTACACCTTC
-	14	TRBV19	TRBJ1-5	-	CASYNQGTNQPQHF	TGTGCCAGCTATAATCAGGGTACGAATCAGCCCCAGCATTTT
TRBD1	16	TRBV25-1	TRBJ2-1	-	CASTKRQGSGSNEQFF	TGTGCCAGCACCAAAAGACAGGGGTCCGGGTCCAATGAGCAGTTCTTC
-	16	TRBV24-1	TRBJ2-3	-	CATSDLQASDPDTQYF	TGTGCCACCAGTGATTTGCAGGCTAGCGATCCAGATACGCAGTATTTT
-	15	TRBV7-2	TRBJ1-4	-	CASSFGGGQTEKLFF	TGTGCCAGCAGCTTTGGGGGGGGGCAAACGGAAAAACTGTTTTTT
TRBD2	15	TRBV5-4	TRBJ2-2	-	CASSQSGGRTGELFF	TGTGCCAGCAGCCAGAGCGGGGGGCGGACCGGGGAGCTGTTTTTT
-	14	TRBV3-1/TRBV3-2	TRBJ1-6	-	CASQSGQLSLPLHF	TGTGCCAGTCAATCGGGACAACTCTCTCTACCCCTCCACTTT
TRBD1	14	TRBV5-1	TRBJ2-7	-	CASSLGQGVDEQYF	TGCGCCAGCAGCCTGGGACAGGGAGTAGACGAGCAGTACTTC